Presented here are 32 T cell receptor beta chains from one specimen sequenced in a study of blood T cell repertoires in COVID-19. Method: immunoSEQ multiplex PCR; TCRdb's copy keeps in-frame clones and lacks some. Here the sample spans more than 200,000 clones, 83% being singletons. The sequenced material came from peripheral blood. The receptor source for this set is a woman in her 50s with acute or convalescent COVID-19.

The chain employs TRBV16 and TRBJ1-2; D uncertain. The CDR3 contains 12 residues. Germline V gives CDR1 KGHSY, CDR2 FQNENV. Trimming left V 4 bases short and J 6 bases short, with 9 bases between. The CDR3 DNA sequence: TGTGCCAGCAGCCCAACACGAAATGGCTACACCTTC. This translates into CASSPTRNGYTF.

The chain is built from TRBV2 and TRBJ1-5, with a possible D match to TRBD1 (5 bases). V was clipped by 4 bases and J by 2 bases, with 12 bases between them. The germline gives CDR1 SNHLY, CDR2 FYNNEI. The CDR3 is made up of 15 amino acids. As DNA, the CDR3 is TGTGCCAGCAGTGCTGTCAGGGCGGGCAATCAGCCCCAGCATTTT. Encoded protein: CASSAVRAGNQPQHF. Complete variable domain (other parts from reference TRBV2 and TRBJ1-5): EPEVTQTPSHQVTQMGQEVILRCVPISNHLYFYWYRQILGQKVEFLVSFYNNEISEKSEIFDDQFSVERPDGSNFTLKIRSTKLEDSAMYFCASSAVRAGNQPQHFGDGTRLSIL.

The chain employs TRBV3-1 (or the pseudogene TRBV3-2) and TRBJ1-1; unclear D gene. The V and J ends lost 5 bases and 5 bases respectively, with 6 bases between them. Germline loops: CDR1 LGHDT, CDR2 YNNKEL (reference sequence). CDR3 length equals 11 residues. CDR3 sequence (DNA): TGTGCCAGCAGCACCAGAACTGAAGCTTTCTTT. Amino acids: CASSTRTEAFF.

The chain is built from TRBV3-1 (or the pseudogene TRBV3-2) and TRBJ2-4; D gene ambiguous. Germline V lookup: CDR1 LGHDT, CDR2 YNNKEL (reference sequence). This CDR3 has 15 residues. The ends were cut back, 4 bases at V and 0 bases at J, with 10 bases in the middle. The CDR3 loop is CASSPTRVAKNIQYF. CDR3 in DNA: TGTGCCAGCAGCCCTACCCGGGTAGCCAAAAACATTCAGTACTTC.

This clone was observed a single time. V gene TRBV27 combines with J gene TRBJ2-5; a possible D gene is TRBD2 (5 bases). This CDR3 comprises 11 residues. CDR1 is MNHEY and CDR2 is SMNVEV in the germline V gene (reference sequence). The ends were cut back, 5 bases at V and 7 bases at J, with 8 bases in the middle. This CDR3 is CASSVAGTQYF. The CDR3 nucleotides are TGTGCCAGCAGTGTCGCGGGGACCCAGTACTTC.

The rearrangement joins TRBV28 to TRBJ1-1; possibly TRBD1 for D (6 bases). V was clipped by 4 bases and J by 5 bases, with 17 bases between them. The CDR3 extends over 15 amino acids. Germline lookup yields CDR1 MDHEN and CDR2 SYDVKM. The CDR3, as DNA: TGTGCCAGCAGTTCCCCCGGGGGGGCGGGGACTGAAGCTTTCTTT. Its translation: CASSSPGGAGTEAFF.

The chain uses TRBV15 and TRBJ2-7; the D is unclear. The CDR3 length is 15 residues. Germline values: CDR1 LNHNV, CDR2 YYDKDF (reference sequence). Trimming cost V 0 bases and J 1 base, with 10 bases left between them. Written as DNA, the CDR3 is TGTGCCACCAGCAGAGAGGCAGTATTGTCCTACGAGCAGTACTTC. Protein product: CATSREAVLSYEQYF. The complete variable domain, with remaining parts taken from reference TRBV15 and TRBJ2-7, reads DAMVIQNPRYQVTQFGKPVTLSCSQTLNHNVMYWYQQKSSQAPKLLFHYYDKDFNNEADTPDNFQSRRPNTSFCFLDIRSPGLGDTAMYLCATSREAVLSYEQYFGPGTRLTVT.

This rearrangement joins TRBV5-1 to TRBJ2-1; 8 bases match TRBD2. The germline CDR1 and CDR2 sequences are SGHRS and YFSETQ. V lost 3 bases to trimming and J lost 6 bases; unmatched junction nucleotides: 8. The CDR3 sequence is 15 residues long. CDR3 coding DNA: TGCGCCAGCAGCTCAGAAGCGGGAGTCGGCAATGAGCAGTTCTTC. Translating it yields CASSSEAGVGNEQFF.

This chain connects TRBV5-1 to TRBJ2-5, with TRBD2 matching over 8 bases. Unmatched junction bases numbered 8, after V lost 0 bases and J lost 4 bases. The CDR3 is made up of 16 amino acids. Germline values: CDR1 SGHRS, CDR2 YFSETQ. CDR3: CASSLVNGRAPETQYF. The CDR3 DNA follows: TGCGCCAGCAGCTTGGTGAACGGGAGGGCCCCAGAGACCCAGTACTTC.

This rearrangement joins TRBV7-9 to TRBJ1-4, with D hard to call. CDR3 length: 16 amino acids. V lost 2 bases to trimming and J lost 5 bases, with 15 bases between them. Germline-derived CDR1 and CDR2 are SEHNR and FQNEAQ (reference sequence). For the CDR3, the DNA is TGTGCCAGCAGCTTAAGGCGAGTGAGGCCAAATGAAAAACTGTTTTTT. Translated: CASSLRRVRPNEKLFF.

The genes are TRBV7-9 and TRBJ1-3; 8 bases align to TRBD1. Looked up from germline, CDR1 is SEHNR and CDR2 is FQNEAQ (reference sequence). V lost 4 bases, J lost 4 bases, and 9 bases stayed unmatched. The CDR3 is made up of 16 amino acids. CDR3 protein: CASSSQGAIVGNTIYF. The CDR3 coding sequence is TGTGCCAGCAGCTCCCAGGGGGCGATTGTAGGAAACACCATATATTTT.

The chain combines TRBV28 with TRBJ2-5, with D possibly being TRBD1 (6 bases). This CDR3 contains 14 residues. The V gene lost 6 bases and the J gene lost 2 bases, with 13 bases spanning the gap. Germline-derived CDR1 and CDR2 are MDHEN and SYDVKM. The CDR3 DNA is TGTGCCAGCAGCTCCTCACAGGGTCAAGAGACCCAGTACTTC. As protein: CASSSSQGQETQYF. The entire variable domain, with the rest obtained from reference TRBV28 and TRBJ2-5, is as follows: DVKVTQSSRYLVKRTGEKVFLECVQDMDHENMFWYRQDPGLGLRLIYFSYDVKMKEKGDIPEGYSVSREKKERFSLILESASTNQTSMYLCASSSSQGQETQYFGPGTRLLVL.

This clone has a single count. The same CDR3 can be traced to other DNA sequences in this sample. This chain connects TRBV5-1 to TRBJ2-7; the match to TRBD1 covers 9 bases. Unmatched junction bases numbered 5, after V lost 0 bases and J lost 4 bases. Looked up from germline, CDR1 is SGHRS and CDR2 is YFSETQ. The CDR3 covers 15 residues. The DNA for the CDR3 is TGCGCCAGCAGCTTGGCCGGGACAGGGTCTTACGAGCAGTACTTC. This sequence encodes CASSLAGTGSYEQYF.

The chain joins TRBV3-1 (or the pseudogene TRBV3-2) to TRBJ2-5, with 12 bases that match TRBD1. CDR1 and CDR2 from the germline V gene are LGHDT and YNNKEL (reference sequence). The CDR3 is made up of 15 amino acids. V dropped 4 bases and J dropped 7; count of bases not matched to a gene: 7. The CDR3 nucleotides read TGTGCCAGCAGCCTGGGACAGGGGGCCTCGGGGACCCAGTACTTC. It yields the protein CASSLGQGASGTQYF.

The chain is built from TRBV6-4 and TRBJ2-2; TRBD1 is a possible D gene (5 bases). The CDR3 contains 14 residues. Germline V gene data show CDR1 as MRHNA and CDR2 as SNTAGT. Trimming shortened V by 5 bases and J by 1 base, and 8 bases separated the two germline ends. This CDR3 is CASSLTGNTGELFF. CDR3 nucleotides: TGTGCCAGCAGTTTAACAGGGAACACCGGGGAGCTGTTTTTT.

The V and J genes are TRBV28 and TRBJ2-7, with D maybe TRBD2 (5 bases). The V end lost 7 bases, the J end lost 0 bases, and 16 bases lay between the germline ends. The germline gives CDR1 MDHEN, CDR2 SYDVKM. The CDR3 extends over 15 amino acids. CDR3 DNA: TGTGCCAGCACCACAGCCTGGAGGAGCTCCTACGAGCAGTACTTC. This encodes CASTTAWRSSYEQYF.

The genes are TRBV28 and TRBJ2-3; TRBD2 aligns across 10 bases. V was pared by 6 bases and J by 5 bases, with 8 bases of the junction left unmatched. The CDR3 runs to 15 residues. Germline CDR1 is MDHEN and CDR2 is SYDVKM. DNA of the CDR3: TGTGCCAGCAGCTCTAGCGGGAGAGTTGAAGATACGCAGTATTTT. Translation: CASSSSGRVEDTQYF. The full variable domain, in which reference TRBV28 and TRBJ2-3 provide the parts outside the CDR3, is DVKVTQSSRYLVKRTGEKVFLECVQDMDHENMFWYRQDPGLGLRLIYFSYDVKMKEKGDIPEGYSVSREKKERFSLILESASTNQTSMYLCASSSSGRVEDTQYFGPGTRLTVL.

The rearrangement uses TRBV19 and TRBJ2-5; D ambiguous. The length of the CDR3 is 16 residues. V was clipped by 6 bases and J by 4 bases, with 21 bases between them. Germline lookup yields CDR1 LNHDA and CDR2 SQIVND (reference sequence). The CDR3 loop is CASSLLEPPHRETQYF. The CDR3 nucleotides read TGTGCCAGTAGCCTCCTAGAGCCTCCACACCGAGAGACCCAGTACTTC.

V usage is TRBV14 and J usage is TRBJ1-2; D perhaps matches TRBD1 (6 bases). Germline V gene lookup returns CDR1 SGHDN and CDR2 FVKESK. With 5 bases removed from V and 6 bases from J, the gap between germline ends came to 13 bases. The CDR3 is 13 residues long. CDR3 amino acids: CASSERGTHGYTF. The DNA for the CDR3 is TGTGCCAGCAGCGAGAGGGGGACGCATGGCTACACCTTC.

The chain carries TRBV7-2 and TRBJ1-6, with D possibly being TRBD1 (6 bases). Per germline, CDR1 SGHTA and CDR2 FQGNSA. With 1 base removed from V and 10 bases from J, the gap between germline ends came to 17 bases. The CDR3 totals 16 residues. CDR3 amino acids: CASSLVGGGHLSPLHF. As DNA, the CDR3 is TGTGCCAGCAGCTTAGTGGGCGGGGGGCATCTATCACCCCTCCACTTT.

In nucleotides, the CDR3 is TGCGCCAGCCATTTCGGGACAGGTACCACTGAAGCTTTCTTT. This codes for CASHFGTGTTEAFF. The chain joins TRBV5-1 to TRBJ1-1; the match to TRBD1 covers 8 bases. V was clipped by 7 bases and J by 4 bases; unmatched bases: 9. The CDR3 has 14 residues. Germline V gene data show CDR1 as SGHRS and CDR2 as YFSETQ.

This clone was found a few times. This chain uses TRBV15 with TRBJ1-2; D not resolved. In germline, CDR1 is LNHNV, CDR2 YYDKDF (reference sequence). The V end lost 0 bases, the J end lost 8 bases, and 22 bases lay between the germline ends. This CDR3 spans 17 amino acids. The CDR3 nucleotides are TGTGCCACCAGCAGAGATTTTGGCGGCCGAGGAAGACTCGGCTACACCTTC. Its translation is CATSRDFGGRGRLGYTF.

The chain combines TRBV5-4 with TRBJ2-2, with 14 positions matching TRBD2. With 3 bases clipped from V and 6 bases from J, the junction kept 4 bases outside the gene matches. This CDR3 is built from 16 residues. From germline, CDR1 is SGHNT and CDR2 YYREEE (reference sequence). The CDR3 here is CASSSGTSGSAGELFF. The CDR3 region has the DNA TGTGCCAGCAGCTCCGGGACTAGCGGGAGCGCCGGGGAGCTGTTTTTT.

The chain couples TRBV7-6 to TRBJ2-2; D gene unclear. Germline V gene sequence: CDR1 SGHVS, CDR2 FNYEAQ. Trimming removed 0 bases from V and 5 bases from J, with 13 bases in between. This CDR3 region has 16 residues. The CDR3: CASSLALSPRTGELFF. In DNA form, the CDR3 reads TGTGCCAGCAGCTTAGCGCTGAGCCCTAGAACCGGGGAGCTGTTTTTT.

The chain employs TRBV5-1 and TRBJ2-7, with unresolved D. Germline CDR1 and CDR2: SGHRS and YFSETQ. The CDR3 loop spans 13 amino acids. Trimming pared 2 bases from V and 0 bases from J, leaving 6 bases between. In DNA form, the CDR3 reads TGCGCCAGCAGCTTTGGCATCTCCTACGAGCAGTACTTC. This sequence encodes CASSFGISYEQYF.

The V call is TRBV9, the J call TRBJ2-5; 10 bases line up with TRBD1. The CDR3 runs to 15 residues. The J segment lost 4 bases and the V segment lost 0 bases, leaving 3 bases of the junction unmatched. CDR1 and CDR2 from the germline V gene are SGDLS and YYNGEE. The chain's CDR3 is CASSVEGTGVETQYF. In DNA form, the CDR3 reads TGTGCCAGCAGCGTAGAAGGGACAGGGGTAGAGACCCAGTACTTC. The variable domain in full, with the rest retrieved from reference TRBV9 and TRBJ2-5, is DSGVTQTPKHLITATGQRVTLRCSPRSGDLSVYWYQQSLDQGLQFLIQYYNGEERAKGNILERFSAQQFPDLHSELNLSSLELGDSALYFCASSVEGTGVETQYFGPGTRLLVL.

The V gene is TRBV4-1, the J gene TRBJ1-4, with D perhaps matching TRBD1 (5 bases). Germline lookup yields CDR1 MGHRA and CDR2 YSYEKL. There are 16 residues in the CDR3. Trimming stripped 4 bases from V and 3 bases from J, with 15 bases between. Here the CDR3 reads CASSPDTSGSNEKLFF. The CDR3 DNA sequence: TGCGCCAGCAGCCCGGACACCTCGGGCTCTAATGAAAAACTGTTTTTT.

J is TRBJ1-3 and V is TRBV6-5; D gene ambiguous. Deletions cut 8 bases from V and 2 bases from J, with 7 bases between. The CDR3 spans 12 residues. The germline CDR1 and CDR2 sequences are MNHEY and SVGAGI. The CDR3: CASAAAGNTIYF. The CDR3 DNA reads TGTGCCAGCGCGGCCGCTGGAAACACCATATATTTT.

The table lists this clone with a count of one. The chain recombines TRBV24-1 with TRBJ2-7; 9 bases map to TRBD1. The CDR3 extends over 15 amino acids. The germline V gene encodes CDR1 KGHDR and CDR2 SFDVKD. Trimming cost V 4 bases and J 6 bases; bases outside gene matches: 9. The DNA of the CDR3 is TGTGCCACCAGTGACCCCCAGACAGGGGGTATCGAGCAGTACTTC. Translation: CATSDPQTGGIEQYF.

The chain links TRBV18 to TRBJ2-7; the match to TRBD1 covers 10 bases. The CDR3 totals 14 residues. Germline lookup yields CDR1 KGHSH and CDR2 LQKENI. J gave up 4 bases and V 5 bases, and 5 bases lay outside the gene matches. CDR3 amino acids: CASSSGTGAYEQYF. CDR3 sequence (DNA): TGTGCCAGCTCATCCGGGACAGGGGCGTACGAGCAGTACTTC.

This clone has at least ten counts. The V gene is TRBV3-1 (or the pseudogene TRBV3-2), the J gene TRBJ2-2; D possibly corresponds to TRBD2 (6 bases). Germline CDR1 reads LGHDT; CDR2 reads YNNKEL (reference sequence). V lost 3 bases and J 4 bases, leaving 6 bases between the germline ends. CDR3 length equals 13 residues. The CDR3 spells CASSQGGTGELFF. Written as DNA, the CDR3 is TGTGCCAGCAGCCAGGGGGGCACCGGGGAGCTGTTTTTT.

V and J are TRBV3-1 (or the pseudogene TRBV3-2) and TRBJ1-2; 10 nucleotides match TRBD1. The trim removed 4 bases at V and 8 bases at J, leaving 4 bases unmatched. This CDR3 region has 13 residues. Germline values: CDR1 LGHDT, CDR2 YNNKEL (reference sequence). The CDR3 region is CASSPTGGRGYTF. The CDR3 DNA reads TGTGCCAGCAGCCCGACAGGGGGCCGAGGCTACACCTTC.